The T cell receptor (beta chain) described here comes from a study of blood T cell repertoires in COVID-19. TCRdb's table, derived via immunoSEQ multiplex PCR, lists solely in-frame clones and lacks some. This sample has roughly 300,000 clones, with approximately 93% found just once. This CDR3 is 12 amino acids long. Unmatched junction bases numbered 5, after V lost 6 bases and J lost 7 bases. Germline V CDR1 and CDR2: ENHRY, SYGVKD. This chain joins TRBV10-3 and TRBJ1-1; 7 bases match TRBD1. This TCR was recovered from a woman in her thirties with COVID-19, enrolled during active disease. The sequencing input was peripheral blood. In DNA, the CDR3 is TGTGCCATCAGCCGGGACAGCCGTGAAGCTTTCTTT. Translation gives CAISRDSREAFF.